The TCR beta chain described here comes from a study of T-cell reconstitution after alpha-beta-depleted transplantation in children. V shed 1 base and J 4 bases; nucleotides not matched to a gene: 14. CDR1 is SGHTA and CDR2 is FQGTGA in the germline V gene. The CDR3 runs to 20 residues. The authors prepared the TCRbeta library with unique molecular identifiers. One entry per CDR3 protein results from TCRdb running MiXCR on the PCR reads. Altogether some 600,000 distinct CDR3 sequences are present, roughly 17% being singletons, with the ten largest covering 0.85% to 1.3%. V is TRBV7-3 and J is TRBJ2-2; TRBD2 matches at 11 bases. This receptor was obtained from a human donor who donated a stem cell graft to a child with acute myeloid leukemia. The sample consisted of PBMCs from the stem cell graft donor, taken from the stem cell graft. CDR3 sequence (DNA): TGTGCCAGCAGCTTAAACCCAACTAGCGGGGGCCCCCGGGGCACCGGGGAGCTGTTTTTT. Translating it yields CASSLNPTSGGPRGTGELFF.